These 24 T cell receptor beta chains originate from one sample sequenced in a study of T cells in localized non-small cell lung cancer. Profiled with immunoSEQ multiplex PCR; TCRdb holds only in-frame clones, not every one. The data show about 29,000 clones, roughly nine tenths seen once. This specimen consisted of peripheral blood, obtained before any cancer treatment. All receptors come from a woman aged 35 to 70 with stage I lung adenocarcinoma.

The CDR3 reads CAWTGGSLTGELFF. CDR3 nucleotides: TGTGCCTGGACTGGCGGGTCTTTAACCGGGGAGCTGTTTTTT. This chain connects TRBV30 to TRBJ2-2, with a tentative D call TRBD2 (5 bases). The V and J ends lost 4 bases and 5 bases respectively, with 14 bases between them. Per the germline V gene, CDR1 is GTSNPN and CDR2 is SVGIG (reference sequence). The CDR3 consists of 14 residues. The variable domain in full, completed from reference TRBV30 and TRBJ2-2, reads SQTIHQWPATLVQPVGSPLSLECTVEGTSNPNLYWYRQAAGRGLQLLFYSVGIGQISSEVPQNLSASRPQDRQFILSSKKLLLSDSGFYLCAWTGGSLTGELFFGEGSRLTVL.

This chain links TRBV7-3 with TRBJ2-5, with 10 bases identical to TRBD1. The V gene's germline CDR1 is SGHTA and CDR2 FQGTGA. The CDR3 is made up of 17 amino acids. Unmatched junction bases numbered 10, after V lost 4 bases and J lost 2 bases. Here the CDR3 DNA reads TGTGCCAGCAGCTCAGGGGCCGGGACAGGGGTTCAAGAGACCCAGTACTTC. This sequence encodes CASSSGAGTGVQETQYF.

CDR3 nucleotides: TGTGCCAGCAGCCTCGGACAGGGGGACGGCTACACCTTC. This encodes CASSLGQGDGYTF. This rearrangement joins TRBV7-9 to TRBJ1-2, with 10 bases aligning to TRBD1. Germline V CDR1 and CDR2: SEHNR, FQNEAQ (reference sequence). Losses at the gene ends were 5 bases for V and 8 bases for J; bases not matched to a gene: 5. The CDR3 totals 13 residues.

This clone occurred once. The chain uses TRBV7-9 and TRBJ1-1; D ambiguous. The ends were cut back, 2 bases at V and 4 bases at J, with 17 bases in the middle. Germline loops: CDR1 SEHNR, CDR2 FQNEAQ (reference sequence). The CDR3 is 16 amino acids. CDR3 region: CASSLSMGRVGTEAFF. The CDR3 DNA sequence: TGTGCCAGCAGCTTATCAATGGGGAGGGTTGGCACTGAAGCTTTCTTT. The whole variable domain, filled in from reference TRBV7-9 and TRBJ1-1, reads DTGVSQNPRHKITKRGQNVTFRCDPISEHNRLYWYRQTLGQGPEFLTYFQNEAQLEKSRLLSDRFSAERPKGSFSTLEIQRTEQGDSAMYLCASSLSMGRVGTEAFFGQGTRLTVV.

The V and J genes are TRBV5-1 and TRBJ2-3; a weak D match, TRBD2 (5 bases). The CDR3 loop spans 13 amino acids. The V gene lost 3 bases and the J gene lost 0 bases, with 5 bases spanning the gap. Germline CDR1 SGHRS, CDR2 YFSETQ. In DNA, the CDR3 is TGCGCCAGCAGCTGGACTAGCACAGATACGCAGTATTTT. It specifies CASSWTSTDTQYF.

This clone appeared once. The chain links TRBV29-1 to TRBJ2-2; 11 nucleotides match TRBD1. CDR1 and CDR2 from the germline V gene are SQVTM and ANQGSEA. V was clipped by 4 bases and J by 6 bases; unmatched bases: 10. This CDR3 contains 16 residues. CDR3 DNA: TGCAGCGTTGGTAGTGTGGGACAGGGGGTTCCCGGGGAGCTGTTTTTT. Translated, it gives CSVGSVGQGVPGELFF.

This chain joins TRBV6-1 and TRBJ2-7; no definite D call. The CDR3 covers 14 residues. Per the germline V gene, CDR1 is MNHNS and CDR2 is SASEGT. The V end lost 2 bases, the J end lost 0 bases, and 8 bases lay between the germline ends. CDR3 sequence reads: CASSELTSSYEQYF. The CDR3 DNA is TGTGCCAGCAGTGAACTAACGAGCTCCTACGAGCAGTACTTC.

The CDR3, as DNA: TGCGCCAGCAGCTCTGGGGGACCCCAAAATGAAAAACTGTTTTTT. Translation gives CASSSGGPQNEKLFF. The J gene is TRBJ1-4, the V gene TRBV5-1, with D possibly TRBD1 on 5 matching bases. CDR1 is SGHRS, CDR2 YFSETQ, per germline. V shed 3 bases and J shed 5 bases, with 14 bases lying between them. The CDR3 is made up of 15 amino acids.

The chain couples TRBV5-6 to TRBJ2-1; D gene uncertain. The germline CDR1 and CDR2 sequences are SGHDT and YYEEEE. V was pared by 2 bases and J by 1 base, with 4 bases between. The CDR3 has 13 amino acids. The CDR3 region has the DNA TGTGCCAGCAGCTTTGGGTCCTACAATGAGCAGTTCTTC. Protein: CASSFGSYNEQFF. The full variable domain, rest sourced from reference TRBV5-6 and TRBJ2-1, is DAGVTQSPTHLIKTRGQQVTLRCSPKSGHDTVSWYQQALGQGPQFIFQYYEEEERQRGNFPDRFSGHQFPNYSSELNVNALLLGDSALYLCASSFGSYNEQFFGPGTRLTVL.

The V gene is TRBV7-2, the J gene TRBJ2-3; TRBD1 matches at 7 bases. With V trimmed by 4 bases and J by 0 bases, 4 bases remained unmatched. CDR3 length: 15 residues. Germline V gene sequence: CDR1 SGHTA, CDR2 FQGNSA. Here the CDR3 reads CASSSGQPSTDTQYF. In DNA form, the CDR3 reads TGTGCCAGCAGCTCGGGACAGCCTAGCACAGATACGCAGTATTTT.

DNA for the CDR3: TGTGCCAGCTCAGTGACAGGGATCCCTGGGGAGCAGTACTTC. Its translation: CASSVTGIPGEQYF. The chain links TRBV18 to TRBJ2-7; 7 nucleotides align to TRBD1. Unmatched junction bases numbered 11, after V lost 5 bases and J lost 7 bases. The CDR3 extends over 14 amino acids. Germline V gene data show CDR1 as KGHSH and CDR2 as LQKENI.

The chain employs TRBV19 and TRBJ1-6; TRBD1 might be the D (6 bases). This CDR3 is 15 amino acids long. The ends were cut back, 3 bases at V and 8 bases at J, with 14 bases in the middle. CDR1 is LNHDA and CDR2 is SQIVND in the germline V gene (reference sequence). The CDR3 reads CASSMVTGPDSPLHF. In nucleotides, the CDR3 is TGTGCCAGTAGTATGGTGACAGGTCCCGATTCACCCCTCCACTTT.

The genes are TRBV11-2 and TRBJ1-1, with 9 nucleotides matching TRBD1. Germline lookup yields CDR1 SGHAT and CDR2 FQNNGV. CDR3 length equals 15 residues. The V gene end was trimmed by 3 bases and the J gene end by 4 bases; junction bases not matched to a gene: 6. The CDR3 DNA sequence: TGTGCCAGCAGCTTGACAGGGGGGGCAGGCACTGAAGCTTTCTTT. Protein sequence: CASSLTGGAGTEAFF. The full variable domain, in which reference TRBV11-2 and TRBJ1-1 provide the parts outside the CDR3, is EAGVAQSPRYKIIEKRQSVAFWCNPISGHATLYWYQQILGQGPKLLIQFQNNGVVDDSQLPKDRFSAERLKGVDSTLKIQPAKLEDSAVYLCASSLTGGAGTEAFFGQGTRLTVV.

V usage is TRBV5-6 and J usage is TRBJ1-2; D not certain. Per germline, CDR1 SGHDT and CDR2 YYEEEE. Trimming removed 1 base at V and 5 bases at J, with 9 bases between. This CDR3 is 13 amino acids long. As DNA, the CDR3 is TGTGCCAGCAGCTTGTATGGGCAGTATGGCTACACCTTC. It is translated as CASSLYGQYGYTF.

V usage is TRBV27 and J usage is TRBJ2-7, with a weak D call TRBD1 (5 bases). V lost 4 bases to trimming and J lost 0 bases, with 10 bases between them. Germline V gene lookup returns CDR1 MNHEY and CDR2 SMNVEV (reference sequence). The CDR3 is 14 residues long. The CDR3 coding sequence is TGTGCCAGCAGTTCCAACAGGTTCTCCTACGAGCAGTACTTC. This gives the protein CASSSNRFSYEQYF.

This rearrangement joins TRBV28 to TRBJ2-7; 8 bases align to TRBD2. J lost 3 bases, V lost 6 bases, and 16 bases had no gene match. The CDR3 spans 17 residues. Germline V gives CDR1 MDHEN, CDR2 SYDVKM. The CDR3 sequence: CASSHGSGRARGYEQYF. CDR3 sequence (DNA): TGTGCCAGCAGCCATGGATCCGGGAGGGCCAGGGGCTACGAGCAGTACTTC. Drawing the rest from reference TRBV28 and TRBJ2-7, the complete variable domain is DVKVTQSSRYLVKRTGEKVFLECVQDMDHENMFWYRQDPGLGLRLIYFSYDVKMKEKGDIPEGYSVSREKKERFSLILESASTNQTSMYLCASSHGSGRARGYEQYFGPGTRLTVT.

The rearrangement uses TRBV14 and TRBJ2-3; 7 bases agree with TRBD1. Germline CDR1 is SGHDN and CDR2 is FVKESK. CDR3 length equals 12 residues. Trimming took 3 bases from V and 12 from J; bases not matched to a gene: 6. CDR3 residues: CASSQLQGIQYF. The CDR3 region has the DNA TGTGCCAGCAGCCAGTTACAGGGGATACAGTATTTT.

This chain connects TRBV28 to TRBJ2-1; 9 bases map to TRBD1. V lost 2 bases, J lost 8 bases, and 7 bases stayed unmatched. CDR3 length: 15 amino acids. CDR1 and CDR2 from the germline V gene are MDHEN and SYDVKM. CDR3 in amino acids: CASSLGGTGKDEQFF. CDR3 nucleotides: TGTGCCAGCAGTTTAGGCGGGACAGGGAAGGATGAGCAGTTCTTC.

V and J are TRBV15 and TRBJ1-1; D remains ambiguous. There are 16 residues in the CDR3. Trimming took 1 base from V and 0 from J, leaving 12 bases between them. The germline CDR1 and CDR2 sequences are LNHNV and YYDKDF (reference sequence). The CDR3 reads CATSRGAGKLNTEAFF. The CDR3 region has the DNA TGTGCCACCAGCAGAGGAGCGGGGAAATTGAACACTGAAGCTTTCTTT.

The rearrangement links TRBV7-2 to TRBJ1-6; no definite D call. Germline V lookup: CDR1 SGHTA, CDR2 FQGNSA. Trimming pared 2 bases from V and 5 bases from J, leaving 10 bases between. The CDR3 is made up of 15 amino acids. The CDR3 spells CASSLSRVHNSPLHF. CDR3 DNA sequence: TGTGCCAGCAGCTTAAGCCGGGTCCATAATTCACCCCTCCACTTT.

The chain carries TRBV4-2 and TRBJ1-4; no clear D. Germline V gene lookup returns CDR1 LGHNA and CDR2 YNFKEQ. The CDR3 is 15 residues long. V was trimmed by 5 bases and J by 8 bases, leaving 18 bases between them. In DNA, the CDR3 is TGTGCCAGCAGCTCAGGCGGTTTATCCAGCGAAAAACTGTTTTTT. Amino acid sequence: CASSSGGLSSEKLFF.

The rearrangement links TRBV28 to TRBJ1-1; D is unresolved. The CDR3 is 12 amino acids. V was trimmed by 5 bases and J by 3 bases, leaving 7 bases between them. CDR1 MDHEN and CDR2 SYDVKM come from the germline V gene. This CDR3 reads CASSPIDTEAFF. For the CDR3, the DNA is TGTGCCAGCAGTCCCATAGACACTGAAGCTTTCTTT.

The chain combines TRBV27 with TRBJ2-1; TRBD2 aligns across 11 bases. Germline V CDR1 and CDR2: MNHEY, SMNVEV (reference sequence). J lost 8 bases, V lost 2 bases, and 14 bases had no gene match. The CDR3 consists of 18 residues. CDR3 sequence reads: CASSLLTSGTPAGDEQFF. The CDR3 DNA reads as TGTGCCAGCAGTTTACTGACTAGCGGGACTCCGGCGGGGGATGAGCAGTTCTTC.

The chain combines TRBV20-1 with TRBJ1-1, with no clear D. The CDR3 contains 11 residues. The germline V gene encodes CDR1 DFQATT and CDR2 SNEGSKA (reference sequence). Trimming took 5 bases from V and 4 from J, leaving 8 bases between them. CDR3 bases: TGCAGTGCTGTACCTAGCACTGAAGCTTTCTTT. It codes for CSAVPSTEAFF.